This T cell receptor (beta chain) is drawn from a study of T-cell reconstitution after alpha-beta-depleted transplantation in children. Preparation of the TCRbeta library used unique molecular identifiers. TCRdb processed the PCR reads anew with MiXCR; each CDR3 protein has one entry. The sample lists approximately 520,000 distinct CDR3 sequences, 9.5% to 12% occurring once. A few counts support this clonotype. Its antigen is not identified. CDR3 length: 14 amino acids. Trimming removed 5 bases from V and 7 bases from J; junction bases left unmatched: 5. General study findings and limits: Reports say that about two months after transplant, the alpha-beta T cells came out of several hundred graft clones that had expanded. T cells produced anew were the main source of T-cell counts and diversity one year after transplant. There were some patients whose high TCRbeta diversity at day 60 came from surviving recipient T cells and thymic progenitors.

This TCR was recovered from a female patient aged 2-15 years who had a stem cell transplant for aplastic anemia, so the T cells may come from the graft donor. Sequencing used PBMCs, mostly from graft donor cells, obtained 180 days after TCRalphabeta/CD19-depleted stem cell transplant. The chain combines TRBV12-3 or TRBV12-4 with TRBJ2-3; 11 positions agree with TRBD2. The CDR3 spells CASSHTSGSYTQYF. The CDR3 nucleotides read TGTGCCAGCAGTCATACTAGCGGGAGTTATACGCAGTATTTT.